This T cell receptor beta chain was sequenced during a study of beta chain features in type 1 diabetes. Germline lookup yields CDR1 MDHEN and CDR2 SYDVKM. This CDR3 contains 13 residues. V was pared by 2 bases and J by 8 bases, with 10 bases between. Investigators reverse transcribed all isolated RNA, so they sequenced expressed TCRB transcripts. Here immunoSEQ multiplex PCR was the method, and the copy in TCRdb shows in-frame clones only, minus some. The table has approximately 400,000 clones, over 13% seen once; the top ten hold 0.019%. This clone was recorded a few times. Specimen: naive CD4+ T cells from blood. V usage is TRBV28 and J usage is TRBJ2-1, with D perhaps matching TRBD1 (6 bases). This TCR came from a young woman in good health. CDR3 bases: TGTGCCAGCAGTTTACAGGGGATCCATGAGCAGTTCTTC. It is translated as CASSLQGIHEQFF.